This TCR delta chain was sequenced in a study of gamma-delta chains in newborns, infants, children. Study background: Microbial exposure reportedly drives polyclonal innate γδ T cell expansion after birth.

This clone is categorized as medium-sized. Additional DNA sequences in this sample encode the identical CDR3. TCRdb fed the reads into CATT to redo clone calling. The table shows 4,000 to 5,000 delta-chain clones, with roughly 40% occurring only once. V lost 5 bases, J lost 4 bases, and 4 bases stayed unmatched. The germline CDR1 and CDR2 sequences are TVYSNPD and GDNSRS (reference sequence). This CDR3 is built from 12 residues. This clonotype was sampled from a child who received the measles vaccine. Sequenced sample: blood. The chain recombines TRDV3 with TRDJ1; 10 bases map to TRDD3. The CDR3 DNA sequence: TGTGCCCCGGGGGGATACGGCGATAAACTCATCTTT. Translated, it gives CAPGGYGDKLIF.